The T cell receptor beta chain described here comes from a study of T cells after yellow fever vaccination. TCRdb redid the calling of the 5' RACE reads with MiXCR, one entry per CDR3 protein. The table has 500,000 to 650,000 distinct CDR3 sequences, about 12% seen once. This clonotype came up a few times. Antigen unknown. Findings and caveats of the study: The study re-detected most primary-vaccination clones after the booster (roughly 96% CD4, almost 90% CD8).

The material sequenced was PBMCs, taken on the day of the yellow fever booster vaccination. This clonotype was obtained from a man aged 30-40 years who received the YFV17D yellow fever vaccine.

The DNA of the CDR3 is TGTGCCAGCGCCGTGTCGGCGGCCACCTACAATGAGCAGTTCTTC. It translates to CASAVSAATYNEQFF. The V and J genes are TRBV7-2 and TRBJ2-1; D gene ambiguous. The length of the CDR3 is 15 residues. Trimming stripped 8 bases from V and 2 bases from J, with 16 bases between. Germline lookup yields CDR1 SGHTA and CDR2 FQGNSA.